A single sample is the source of the 8 T cell receptor beta chains below, sequenced in a study of graft-versus-host responses after intestinal transplantation. Produced via immunoSEQ multiplex PCR; TCRdb's table is partial and in-frame only. The sample holds approximately 26,000 clones, 75% to 90% seen once. Sample: PBMCs, taken about 27 days after intestinal transplant. These receptors were collected from a human patient who received an intestinal transplant, so some T cells may come from the graft donor.

The chain carries TRBV7-3 and TRBJ2-1; a possible D gene is TRBD1 (6 bases). This CDR3 spans 14 amino acids. V was clipped by 6 bases and J by 0 bases, with 9 bases between them. CDR1 is SGHTA, CDR2 FQGTGA, per germline. CDR3 nucleotide sequence: TGTGCCAGCAGTTACAGGGACTCCTACAATGAGCAGTTCTTC. Translating gives CASSYRDSYNEQFF.

The chain couples TRBV6-1 to TRBJ2-1; 11 bases match TRBD2. Germline CDR1 MNHNS, CDR2 SASEGT. The trim removed 6 bases at V and 2 bases at J, leaving 0 bases unmatched. The CDR3 spans 14 residues. This CDR3 reads CASRTSGAYNEQFF. CDR3 DNA sequence: TGTGCCAGCAGGACTAGCGGGGCCTACAATGAGCAGTTCTTC.

About this clone itself: Other DNA sequences in this sample translate to the same CDR3. V and J are TRBV30 and TRBJ2-5; TRBD1 agrees at 10 bases. The CDR3 totals 12 residues. Germline V CDR1 and CDR2: GTSNPN, SVGIG (reference sequence). The V gene end was trimmed by 3 bases and the J gene end by 13 bases; junction bases not matched to a gene: 8. CDR3 sequence reads: CAWSPGTGVGYF. The CDR3 DNA follows: TGTGCCTGGAGCCCCGGGACAGGGGTTGGGTACTTC.

The rearrangement links TRBV9 to TRBJ2-3; perhaps TRBD1 as D (7 bases). This CDR3 contains 13 residues. The V end was cut by 4 bases, the J end by 4 bases, with 10 bases between. CDR1 is SGDLS and CDR2 is YYNGEE in the germline V gene. The CDR3 spells CASSQGGADTQYF. The CDR3 DNA sequence: TGTGCCAGCAGCCAGGGGGGTGCAGATACGCAGTATTTT.

The V and J genes are TRBV30 and TRBJ1-5; D is unresolved. The germline V and J ends were trimmed by 5 bases and 3 bases, with 8 bases remaining between them. CDR1 is GTSNPN, CDR2 SVGIG, per germline (reference sequence). This CDR3 comprises 12 residues. The CDR3 spells CAWGPSNQPQHF. In DNA, the CDR3 is TGTGCCTGGGGCCCTTCCAATCAGCCCCAGCATTTT.

This clone was observed a few times. This chain connects TRBV7-9 to TRBJ2-5; a weak D match, TRBD1 (6 bases). Looked up from germline, CDR1 is SEHNR and CDR2 is FQNEAQ (reference sequence). This CDR3 contains 16 residues. V was shortened by 1 base and J by 2 bases, with 14 bases between the two germline ends. This chain's CDR3 is CASSLEAGVSQETQYF. CDR3 coding DNA: TGTGCCAGCAGCTTAGAGGCAGGGGTGTCGCAAGAGACCCAGTACTTC.

The genes are TRBV5-4 and TRBJ2-1, with no clear D. Between the trimmed V and J ends, which lost 1 base and 0 bases, there was a span of 11 bases. The germline V gene has CDR1 SGHNT and CDR2 YYREEE (reference sequence). CDR3 length equals 16 residues. CDR3 DNA sequence: TGTGCCAGCAGCTTGTTGGGCGCTAGCTCCTACAATGAGCAGTTCTTC. Translated, it gives CASSLLGASSYNEQFF.

The rearrangement links TRBV6-4 to TRBJ2-3; the match to TRBD2 covers 11 bases. Germline V gene sequence: CDR1 MRHNA, CDR2 SNTAGT. This CDR3 has 15 residues. The junction had 0 bases not matched to a gene; V was cut back by 0 bases and J by 4 bases. The CDR3: CASSDSLAGADTQYF. The CDR3 region has the DNA TGTGCCAGCAGTGACTCACTAGCGGGAGCAGATACGCAGTATTTT.